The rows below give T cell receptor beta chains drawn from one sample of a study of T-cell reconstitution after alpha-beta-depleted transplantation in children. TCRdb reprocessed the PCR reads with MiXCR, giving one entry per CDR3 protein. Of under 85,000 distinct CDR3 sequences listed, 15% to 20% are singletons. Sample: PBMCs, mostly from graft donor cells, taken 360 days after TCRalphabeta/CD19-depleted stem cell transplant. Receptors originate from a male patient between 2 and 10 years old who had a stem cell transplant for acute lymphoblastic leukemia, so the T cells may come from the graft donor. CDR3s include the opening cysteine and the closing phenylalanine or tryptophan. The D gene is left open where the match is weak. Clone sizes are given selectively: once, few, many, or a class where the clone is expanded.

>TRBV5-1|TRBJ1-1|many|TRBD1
CASSLRGQGNAAFF
TGCGCCAGCAGCTTGAGGGGACAGGGGAACGCAGCTTTCTTT
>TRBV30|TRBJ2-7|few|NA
CASDRDNYEQYF
TGTGCCTCGGACCGGGACAACTACGAGCAGTACTTC
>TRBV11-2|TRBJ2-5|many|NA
CASSLVSGLQETQYF
TGTGCCAGCAGCTTAGTGTCAGGCCTCCAAGAGACCCAGTACTTC
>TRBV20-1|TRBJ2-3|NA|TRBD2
CSARPSGSRTDTQYF
TGCAGTGCTAGGCCTAGCGGGAGTCGGACAGATACGCAGTATTTT
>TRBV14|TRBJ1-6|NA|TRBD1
CASSQGDRGNSPLHF
TGTGCCAGCAGCCAAGGAGACAGGGGTAATTCACCCCTCCACTTT
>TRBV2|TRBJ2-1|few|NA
CASRGAGEQFF
TGTGCCAGTAGGGGGGCGGGTGAGCAGTTCTTC
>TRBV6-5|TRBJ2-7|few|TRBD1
CASSGREGAEEQYF
TGTGCCAGCAGCGGCCGCGAGGGGGCGGAAGAGCAGTACTTC
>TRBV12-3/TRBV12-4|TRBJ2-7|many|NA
CASSLKTQTYEQYF
TGTGCCAGCAGTTTGAAGACGCAAACCTACGAGCAGTACTTC
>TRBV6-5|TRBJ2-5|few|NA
CASSYSGSRKETQYF
TGTGCCAGCAGTTACAGTGGGAGTAGAAAAGAGACCCAGTACTTC
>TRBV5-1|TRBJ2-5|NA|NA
CASSSPRQTQYF
TGCGCCAGCAGCTCTCCAAGGCAGACCCAGTACTTC
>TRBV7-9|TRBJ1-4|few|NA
CASSLTGNEKLFF
TGTGCCAGCAGCTTAACAGGGAATGAAAAACTGTTTTTT
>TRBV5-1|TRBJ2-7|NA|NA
CASSSIIGYEQYF
TGCGCCAGCAGCTCCATCATAGGGTACGAGCAGTACTTC
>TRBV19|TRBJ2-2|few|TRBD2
CASTLAGRNTGELFF
TGTGCCAGCACCCTAGCGGGGAGGAACACCGGGGAGCTGTTTTTT
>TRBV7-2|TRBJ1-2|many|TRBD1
CASSGDRKSYGYTF
TGTGCCAGCAGCGGGGACAGGAAAAGTTATGGCTACACCTTC
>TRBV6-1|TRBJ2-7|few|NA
CASRQTGTRYYEQYF
TGTGCCAGCAGACAGACCGGGACTCGGTACTACGAGCAGTACTTC
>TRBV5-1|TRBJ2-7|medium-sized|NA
CASSLEPLYSEQYF
TGCGCCAGCAGCTTGGAACCCCTTTACTCCGAGCAGTACTTC
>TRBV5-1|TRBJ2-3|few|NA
CASTLTPFTDTQYF
TGCGCCAGCACTTTGACGCCGTTCACAGATACGCAGTATTTT
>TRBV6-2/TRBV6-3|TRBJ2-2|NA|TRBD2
CASSYGRERLSTGELFF
TGTGCCAGCAGTTACGGGCGGGAGAGGCTGTCCACCGGGGAGCTGTTTTTT
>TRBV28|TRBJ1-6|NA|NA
CATPGSGGHNSPLHF
TGTGCCACACCCGGCTCCGGCGGCCATAATTCACCCCTCCACTTT
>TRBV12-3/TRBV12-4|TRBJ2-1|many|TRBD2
CASSLGTSSYNEQFF
TGTGCCAGCAGTTTAGGGACTAGCAGCTACAATGAGCAGTTCTTC
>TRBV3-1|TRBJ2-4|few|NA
CASSRDSNKNIQYF
TGTGCCAGCAGCCGAGACAGCAATAAAAACATTCAGTACTTC
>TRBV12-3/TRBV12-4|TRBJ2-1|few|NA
CASSLKGSSYNEQFF
TGTGCCAGCAGTCTCAAGGGCTCTAGTTACAATGAGCAGTTCTTC
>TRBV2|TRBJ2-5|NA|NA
CASVELPGLPRKKTQYF
TGTGCCAGCGTCGAATTGCCTGGACTACCACGGAAGAAGACCCAGTACTTC
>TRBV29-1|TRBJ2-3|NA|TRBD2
CSVSSGITDTQYF
TGCAGCGTTAGTAGCGGGATCACAGATACGCAGTATTTT
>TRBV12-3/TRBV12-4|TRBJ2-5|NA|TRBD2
CASSVGTSRKVETQYF
TGTGCCAGCAGTGTCGGGACTAGCCGTAAGGTGGAGACCCAGTACTTC
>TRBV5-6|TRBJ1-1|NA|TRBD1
CASSYRQGVNTEAFF
TGTGCCAGCAGCTATAGACAGGGAGTGAACACTGAAGCTTTCTTT